One and the same sample provided the 10 T cell receptor beta chains below, sequenced in a study of radiotherapy plus CTLA-4 blockade in lung cancer. Sequencing used immunoSEQ multiplex PCR; TCRdb keeps in-frame clones, though not all of them. This sample has around 29,000 clones, with about 81% found just once. Source: peripheral blood, taken from a patient treated with radiotherapy plus ipilimumab. These receptors all come from a human donor with non-small cell lung cancer that progressed on radiotherapy plus ipilimumab.

This clone appeared once. The CDR3 loop is CASSYPGRTGEAFF. CDR3 DNA: TGTGCCAGCAGTTACCCCGGCCGGACAGGGGAAGCTTTCTTT. The rearrangement joins TRBV6-5 to TRBJ1-1; 8 bases match TRBD1. Per the germline V gene, CDR1 is MNHEY and CDR2 is SVGAGI. After removal of 2 bases from V and 8 bases from J, the junction contained 7 bases not matched to a gene. The CDR3 has 14 residues.

The chain employs TRBV9 and TRBJ2-1, with a possible D match to TRBD2 (6 bases). The V end was cut by 0 bases, the J end by 4 bases, with 11 bases between. Germline CDR1 is SGDLS and CDR2 is YYNGEE. This CDR3 region has 15 residues. This chain's CDR3 is CASSVDPREYNEQFF. The CDR3 DNA sequence: TGTGCCAGCAGCGTAGACCCCCGGGAGTACAATGAGCAGTTCTTC.

The chain has TRBV27 and TRBJ2-3, with 16 positions matching TRBD2. Germline CDR1 and CDR2: MNHEY and SMNVEV (reference sequence). The V and J ends lost 10 bases and 4 bases, in that order; junction bases with no gene match: 20. This CDR3 is built from 20 residues. In DNA form, the CDR3 reads TGTGCCAACCAATGGGACAGTATGGGACTAGCGGGGGGGCCTCCAGATACGCAGTATTTT. Translation gives CANQWDSMGLAGGPPDTQYF.

This rearrangement joins TRBV6-6 to TRBJ2-7, with 7 bases fitting TRBD1. The ends lost 5 bases at V and 0 bases at J; junction bases unmatched: 4. This CDR3 is built from 14 residues. Germline lookup yields CDR1 MNHNY and CDR2 SVGAGI (reference sequence). The DNA for the CDR3 is TGTGCCAGCAGTGGGACAGTTATCTCCTACGAGCAGTACTTC. Protein sequence: CASSGTVISYEQYF.

The chain uses TRBV7-2 and TRBJ2-7; 7 bases line up with TRBD1. Germline V gene lookup returns CDR1 SGHTA and CDR2 FQGNSA. V was clipped by 5 bases and J by 0 bases; unmatched bases: 7. The CDR3 runs to 15 residues. In DNA form, the CDR3 reads TGTGCCAGCAGCACAATGACAGGGAGCTCCTACGAGCAGTACTTC. Translated: CASSTMTGSSYEQYF.

This chain links TRBV2 with TRBJ1-1, with D possibly being TRBD1 (6 bases). Germline V gene sequence: CDR1 SNHLY, CDR2 FYNNEI. Trimming removed 6 bases from V and 2 bases from J, with 16 bases in between. The CDR3 totals 15 residues. DNA of the CDR3: TGTGCCAGCAGGGGGGGGGCGGCAGTTAACACTGAAGCTTTCTTT. Translated: CASRGGAAVNTEAFF.

The chain uses TRBV6-6 and TRBJ2-7; TRBD1 agrees at 7 bases. The germline V gene has CDR1 MNHNY and CDR2 SVGAGI (reference sequence). This CDR3 region has 14 residues. Unmatched junction bases numbered 5, after V lost 5 bases and J lost 1 base. The CDR3 bases are TGTGCCAGCAGTCTTCGACAGGGTTCCTACGAGCAGTACTTC. Its protein product is CASSLRQGSYEQYF.

V usage is TRBV5-5 and J usage is TRBJ2-7; 8 nucleotides align to TRBD2. Germline trimming cut 4 bases from V and 6 bases from J; bases unmatched to any gene: 9. The CDR3 extends over 14 amino acids. CDR1 SGHKS and CDR2 YYEKEE come from the germline V gene (reference sequence). The CDR3 reads CASSIERGLSEQYF. For the CDR3, the DNA is TGTGCCAGCAGCATTGAGCGGGGGCTGAGCGAGCAGTACTTC.

The chain has TRBV5-5 and TRBJ2-5; tentative D call: TRBD2 (6 bases). Germline values: CDR1 SGHKS, CDR2 YYEKEE (reference sequence). V gave up 0 bases and J gave up 7 bases, with 10 bases separating them. This CDR3 comprises 13 residues. As DNA, the CDR3 is TGTGCCAGCAGCTTGGCGGGAGCCGGGACCCAGTACTTC. Protein product: CASSLAGAGTQYF.

The rearrangement uses TRBV2 and TRBJ1-2; no clear D. V gave up 7 bases and J gave up 11 bases, with 17 bases separating them. Germline V gene lookup returns CDR1 SNHLY and CDR2 FYNNEI. The CDR3 has 12 amino acids. CDR3 DNA sequence: TGTGCCAGCACCCCCGGTCCGTCCGCGTACACCTTC. Translating gives CASTPGPSAYTF.